This T cell receptor beta chain was identified in a study of T cells in Graves' hyperthyroidism and ophthalmopathy. Looking at the study overall: Peripheral blood sampling occurred at initial diagnosis, before any treatment.

This clonotype appeared many times. TCR beta CDR3 region amplification was performed from RNA transcripts. The HTBI primer set was used in a first-round RT-PCR of the TCR CDR3. TCRdb processed the multiplex PCR reads anew with MiXCR; each CDR3 protein has one entry. The sample includes hundreds of thousands of distinct CDR3 sequences, approximately 15% of them seen just once. In germline, CDR1 is SGHRS, CDR2 YFSETQ. The V end lost 4 bases, the J end lost 1 base, and 9 bases lay between the germline ends. The CDR3 covers 13 residues. Clinical symptoms, serum thyroxine, TRAb, thyroid ultrasound and orbital computed tomography informed diagnoses.

This clonotype was sampled from a woman aged 45-59 years with Graves' ophthalmopathy. The chain combines TRBV5-1 with TRBJ2-7; D ambiguous. Source material: blood. The CDR3 nucleotides read TGCGCCAGCAGCGACCGCGAGTCCTACGAGCAGTACTTC. Translation: CASSDRESYEQYF. The full variable domain, rest sourced from reference TRBV5-1 and TRBJ2-7, is KAGVTQTPRYLIKTRGQQVTLSCSPISGHRSVSWYQQTPGQGLQFLFEYFSETQRNKGNFPGRFSGRQFSNSRSEMNVSTLELGDSALYLCASSDRESYEQYFGPGTRLTVT.